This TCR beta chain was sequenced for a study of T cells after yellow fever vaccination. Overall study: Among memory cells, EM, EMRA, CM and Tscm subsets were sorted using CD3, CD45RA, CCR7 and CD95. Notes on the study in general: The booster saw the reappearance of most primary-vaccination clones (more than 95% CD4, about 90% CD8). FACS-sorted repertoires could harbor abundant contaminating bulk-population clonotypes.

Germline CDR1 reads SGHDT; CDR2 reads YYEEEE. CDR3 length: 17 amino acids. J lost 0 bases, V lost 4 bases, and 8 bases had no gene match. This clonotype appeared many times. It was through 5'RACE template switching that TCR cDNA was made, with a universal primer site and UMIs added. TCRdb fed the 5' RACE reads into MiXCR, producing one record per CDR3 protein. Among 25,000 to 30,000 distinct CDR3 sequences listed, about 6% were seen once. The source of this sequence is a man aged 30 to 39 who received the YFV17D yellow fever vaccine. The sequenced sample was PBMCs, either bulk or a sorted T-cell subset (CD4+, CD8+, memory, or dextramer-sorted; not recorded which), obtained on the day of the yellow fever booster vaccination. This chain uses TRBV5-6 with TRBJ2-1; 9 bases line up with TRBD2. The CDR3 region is CASSVTSGPSSYNEQFF. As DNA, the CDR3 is TGTGCCAGCAGCGTGACTAGCGGCCCCAGCTCCTACAATGAGCAGTTCTTC.